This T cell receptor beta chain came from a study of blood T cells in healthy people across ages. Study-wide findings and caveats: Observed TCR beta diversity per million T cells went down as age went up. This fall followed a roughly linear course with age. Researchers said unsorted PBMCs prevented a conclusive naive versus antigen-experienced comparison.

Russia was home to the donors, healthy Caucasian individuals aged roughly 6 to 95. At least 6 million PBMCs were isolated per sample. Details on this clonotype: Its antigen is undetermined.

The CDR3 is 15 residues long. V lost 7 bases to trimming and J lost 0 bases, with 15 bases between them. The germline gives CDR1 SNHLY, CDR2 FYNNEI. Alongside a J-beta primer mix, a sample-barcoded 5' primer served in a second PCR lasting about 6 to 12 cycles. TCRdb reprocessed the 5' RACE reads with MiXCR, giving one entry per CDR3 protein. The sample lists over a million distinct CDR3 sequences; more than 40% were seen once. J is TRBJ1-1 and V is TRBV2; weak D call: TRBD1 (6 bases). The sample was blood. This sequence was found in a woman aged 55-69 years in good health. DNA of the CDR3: TGTGCCAGCACTGGACAGCAAACCATGAACACTGAAGCTTTCTTT. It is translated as CASTGQQTMNTEAFF.